Shown below are 30 T cell receptor beta chains from a single sample sequenced in a study of CD4 T cells in relation to SARS-CoV-2 and coronaviruses. Before the COVID-19 pandemic, during about 2011-2019, CD4+ T cells were taken from unexposed donors. After roughly ten days of culture, CD4+ T cells were isolated. No antigens are known for them. Sequencing was performed with immunoSEQ multiplex PCR; in TCRdb, only in-frame clones are kept and a portion is missing. The data show about 21,000 clones, 65% to 85% seen once. Sequencing was performed on CD4+ T cells from PBMCs, cultured in vitro. These receptors originate from a human donor in good health.

V usage is TRBV6-6 and J usage is TRBJ2-1; D might be TRBD2 (6 bases). Germline V gene data show CDR1 as MNHNY and CDR2 as SVGAGI (reference sequence). Trimming stripped 2 bases from V and 6 bases from J, with 14 bases between. The length of the CDR3 is 15 residues. This CDR3 is CASSYGGNLFNEQFF. CDR3 nucleotides: TGTGCCAGCAGTTACGGCGGGAACCTGTTCAATGAGCAGTTCTTC.

The chain uses TRBV10-1 and TRBJ2-2, with 12 bases lining up with TRBD2. CDR3 length: 15 amino acids. Germline values: CDR1 WNHNN, CDR2 SYGVQD (reference sequence). With 7 bases clipped from V and 3 bases from J, the junction kept 3 bases outside the gene matches. The DNA of the CDR3 is TGCGCCAGCACCTCTAGCGGGAGGGACACCGGGGAGCTGTTTTTT. This translates into CASTSSGRDTGELFF.

This clone was seen only a few times. The chain recombines TRBV6-5 with TRBJ2-7; the D gene is possibly TRBD2 (6 bases). From germline, CDR1 is MNHEY and CDR2 SVGAGI. Trimming removed 4 bases at V and 0 bases at J, with 13 bases between. This CDR3 contains 15 residues. CDR3 coding DNA: TGTGCCAGCAGTTGGAGGGCTTCTAGCTCCTACGAGCAGTACTTC. It yields the protein CASSWRASSSYEQYF.

This sequence joins TRBV11-2 and TRBJ2-7, with D perhaps TRBD1 (5 bases). Trimming took 1 base from V and 2 from J, leaving 18 bases between them. This CDR3 spans 17 amino acids. CDR1 is SGHAT, CDR2 FQNNGV, per germline. The CDR3 reads CASSLVSWGTTTYEQYF. The CDR3 coding sequence is TGTGCCAGCAGCTTAGTCTCGTGGGGCACAACCACCTACGAGCAGTACTTC.

This rearrangement joins TRBV2 to TRBJ1-1; D is unclear. The V gene's germline CDR1 is SNHLY and CDR2 FYNNEI. This CDR3 has 15 amino acids. V was shortened by 4 bases and J by 5 bases, with 17 bases between the two germline ends. The CDR3 DNA sequence: TGTGCCAGCAGTGGCGTGGGCGCGGGTGGAACTGAAGCTTTCTTT. Residues: CASSGVGAGGTEAFF.

The chain has TRBV9 and TRBJ2-1, with TRBD2 as a possible D gene (6 bases). CDR1 is SGDLS, CDR2 YYNGEE, per germline. Trimming stripped 0 bases from V and 2 bases from J, with 9 bases between. This CDR3 contains 15 residues. The CDR3 sequence is CASSVGSGAYNEQFF. DNA of the CDR3: TGTGCCAGCAGCGTAGGTTCGGGGGCCTACAATGAGCAGTTCTTC.

The rearrangement uses TRBV6-1 and TRBJ2-5, with D perhaps matching TRBD2 (6 bases). The V and J ends lost 1 base and 5 bases respectively, with 14 bases between them. The CDR3 has 15 residues. The germline V gene encodes CDR1 MNHNS and CDR2 SASEGT. The CDR3 loop is CASSEVAGGWETQYF. In DNA form, the CDR3 reads TGTGCCAGCAGTGAAGTAGCCGGAGGGTGGGAGACCCAGTACTTC.

The rearrangement joins TRBV2 to TRBJ2-7, with D unclear. V lost 8 bases and J lost 2, with 10 bases in between. The length of the CDR3 is 12 residues. The germline CDR1 and CDR2 sequences are SNHLY and FYNNEI. The CDR3 protein is CASQQGTYEQYF. The DNA for the CDR3 is TGTGCCAGCCAACAAGGGACCTACGAGCAGTACTTC.

For the CDR3, the DNA is TGTGCCAGCAGTTACCGCGGGGGCGGGAGAGGGGATGAGCAGTTCTTC. The encoded protein is CASSYRGGGRGDEQFF. J is TRBJ2-1 and V is TRBV6-5, with a possible D match to TRBD2 (7 bases). The V gene's germline CDR1 is MNHEY and CDR2 SVGAGI. This CDR3 region has 16 residues. The V and J ends lost 2 bases and 8 bases respectively, with 19 bases between them.

The V and J genes are TRBV6-5 and TRBJ2-5; 11 bases line up with TRBD2. V trimming: 7 bases; J trimming: 4 bases; junction bases outside the gene matches: 2. Germline values: CDR1 MNHEY, CDR2 SVGAGI. The CDR3 has 13 residues. This CDR3 reads CASKLAGGETQYF. As DNA, the CDR3 is TGTGCCAGCAAGCTAGCGGGAGGAGAGACCCAGTACTTC.

The chain has TRBV19 and TRBJ2-7, with 10 nucleotides matching TRBD2. The CDR3 spans 15 residues. Germline V gives CDR1 LNHDA, CDR2 SQIVND (reference sequence). J gave up 4 bases and V 5 bases, and 8 bases lay outside the gene matches. CDR3 loop: CASSDQREGGYEQYF. For the CDR3, the DNA is TGTGCCAGTAGTGACCAGCGGGAGGGAGGGTACGAGCAGTACTTC. Full variable domain (outside the CDR3, taken from reference TRBV19 and TRBJ2-7): DGGITQSPKYLFRKEGQNVTLSCEQNLNHDAMYWYRQDPGQGLRLIYYSQIVNDFQKGDIAEGYSVSREKKESFPLTVTSAQKNPTAFYLCASSDQREGGYEQYFGPGTRLTVT.

The CDR3: CASRQTQGWDSYEQYF. DNA of the CDR3: TGTGCCAGCAGACAGACACAGGGTTGGGACTCCTACGAGCAGTACTTC. The rearrangement uses TRBV6-6 and TRBJ2-7; D may be TRBD1 (6 bases). The CDR3 is 16 residues long. Trimming removed 6 bases from V and 0 bases from J, with 18 bases in between. Looked up from germline, CDR1 is MNHNY and CDR2 is SVGAGI (reference sequence).

The chain has TRBV15 and TRBJ1-1; the D gene is possibly TRBD1 (6 bases). V was pared by 3 bases and J by 0 bases, with 8 bases between. The CDR3 loop spans 14 amino acids. Per germline, CDR1 LNHNV and CDR2 YYDKDF (reference sequence). The CDR3 nucleotides read TGTGCCACCAGCAGCGGGACAATGAACACTGAAGCTTTCTTT. This codes for CATSSGTMNTEAFF.

This chain uses TRBV30 with TRBJ2-7; possibly TRBD2 for D (5 bases). V shed 4 bases and J shed 3 bases, with 10 bases lying between them. Germline values: CDR1 GTSNPN, CDR2 SVGIG (reference sequence). The length of the CDR3 is 12 residues. DNA of the CDR3: TGTGCCTGGAATCGGGGTAGCTACGAGCAGTACTTC. The encoded protein is CAWNRGSYEQYF.

The chain carries TRBV6-5 and TRBJ1-6, with D unclear. Germline V gives CDR1 MNHEY, CDR2 SVGAGI. This CDR3 has 14 amino acids. Trimming cost V 5 bases and J 5 bases, with 10 bases left between them. CDR3 nucleotides: TGTGCCAGCAGTAATCAAGGGAATAATTCACCCCTCCACTTT. Amino acids: CASSNQGNNSPLHF.

This clone came up a few times. CDR3 nucleotide sequence: TGTGCCAGCTCACCCCCCGGGACAGAGAACACTGAAGCTTTCTTT. It specifies CASSPPGTENTEAFF. The chain combines TRBV18 with TRBJ1-1, with 7 bases matching TRBD1. J was trimmed by 1 base and V by 3 bases; bases with no gene match: 5. Germline V gives CDR1 KGHSH, CDR2 LQKENI. This CDR3 has 15 residues.

The chain employs TRBV28 and TRBJ1-1; D unresolved. Germline values: CDR1 MDHEN, CDR2 SYDVKM. The germline V and J ends were trimmed by 5 bases and 3 bases, with 7 bases remaining between them. The CDR3 spans 12 residues. DNA for the CDR3: TGTGCCAGCAGTAACACGTACACTGAAGCTTTCTTT. Protein product: CASSNTYTEAFF.

This clone showed up just a few times. In nucleotides, the CDR3 is TGTGCCAGCAGCTTAGACAGGCACTCCTACGAGCAGTACTTC. Amino acids: CASSLDRHSYEQYF. The chain employs TRBV7-7 and TRBJ2-7; tentative D call: TRBD1 (5 bases). Deletions cut 1 base from V and 0 bases from J, with 7 bases between. Germline lookup yields CDR1 SSHAT and CDR2 FNYEAQ (reference sequence). The CDR3 has 14 amino acids.

In DNA form, the CDR3 reads TGTGCCAGCAGAGGGAATGATCATGAAAAACTGTTTTTT. Its protein is CASRGNDHEKLFF. This chain joins TRBV6-5 and TRBJ1-4; D unresolved. Trimming shortened V by 6 bases and J by 6 bases, and 11 bases separated the two germline ends. The CDR3 runs to 13 residues. Germline-derived CDR1 and CDR2 are MNHEY and SVGAGI.

The CDR3 DNA sequence: TGTGCCAGCAGCTCCGAGACAGTCTCCTACGAGCAGTACTTC. Amino acid sequence: CASSSETVSYEQYF. The gene calls are TRBV5-4 and TRBJ2-7, with a possible D match to TRBD1 (5 bases). CDR1 and CDR2 (germline): SGHNT, YYREEE (reference sequence). The CDR3 is made up of 14 amino acids. Trimming took off 3 bases at V and 0 bases at J, with 10 bases between the two ends.

V usage is TRBV7-2 and J usage is TRBJ2-7, with D possibly matching TRBD2 (7 bases). CDR1 SGHTA and CDR2 FQGNSA come from the germline V gene. This CDR3 contains 15 residues. The V gene lost 7 bases and the J gene lost 1 base, with 17 bases spanning the gap. CDR3: CASTAAGGLSYEQYF. DNA of the CDR3: TGTGCCAGCACCGCGGCCGGGGGGCTTTCCTACGAGCAGTACTTC.

The CDR3 region is CASSPAEAGYQPQHF. The CDR3, as DNA: TGTGCCAGCTCACCAGCCGAGGCAGGGTATCAGCCCCAGCATTTT. J is TRBJ1-5 and V is TRBV18; tentatively, D is TRBD1 (5 bases). V was cut by 2 bases and J by 5 bases, with 13 bases left in between. The germline V gene has CDR1 KGHSH and CDR2 LQKENI. The CDR3 consists of 15 residues.

The chain couples TRBV5-1 to TRBJ2-5; a possible D gene is TRBD1 (5 bases). The germline V gene has CDR1 SGHRS and CDR2 YFSETQ. Trimming left V 0 bases short and J 2 bases short, with 11 bases between. The CDR3 is made up of 15 amino acids. In DNA form, the CDR3 reads TGCGCCAGCAGCTTGGTCGGACATTGGCAAGAGACCCAGTACTTC. It is translated as CASSLVGHWQETQYF.

The CDR3 region is CASSSNRISYGYTF. The CDR3 bases are TGTGCCAGCAGCTCAAACAGGATATCCTATGGCTACACCTTC. The chain recombines TRBV3-1 (or the pseudogene TRBV3-2) with TRBJ1-2; weak D call: TRBD1 (5 bases). This CDR3 is built from 14 residues. Germline assignment: CDR1 LGHDT and CDR2 YNNKEL (reference sequence). V lost 5 bases, J lost 4 bases, and 14 bases lay in between.

V usage is TRBV28 and J usage is TRBJ1-4; tentatively, D is TRBD1 (5 bases). Trimming removed 3 bases at V and 7 bases at J, with 12 bases between. This CDR3 region has 14 residues. In germline, CDR1 is MDHEN, CDR2 SYDVKM. In DNA, the CDR3 is TGTGCCAGCAGTTTGGGAGGGGCGGGTGAAAAACTGTTTTTT. It yields the protein CASSLGGAGEKLFF.

This clone was seen a few times. This rearrangement joins TRBV19 to TRBJ1-2; D uncertain. Germline CDR1 and CDR2: LNHDA and SQIVND (reference sequence). The CDR3 consists of 17 residues. The V and J ends lost 0 bases and 1 base respectively, with 15 bases between them. The CDR3 DNA reads TGTGCCAGTAGTATAGACCCGGGCCGCCGGTTTAACTATGGCTACACCTTC. This gives the protein CASSIDPGRRFNYGYTF.

The V gene is TRBV5-5, the J gene TRBJ2-6; tentative D call: TRBD1 (5 bases). The germline gives CDR1 SGHKS, CDR2 YYEKEE (reference sequence). The CDR3 contains 16 residues. V dropped 0 bases and J dropped 3 bases, with 10 bases sitting between them. The CDR3: CASSLGRVNGANVLTF. The DNA of the CDR3 is TGTGCCAGCAGCTTGGGCAGGGTTAATGGGGCCAACGTCCTGACTTTC. The full variable domain, rest sourced from reference TRBV5-5 and TRBJ2-6, is DAGVTQSPTHLIKTRGQQVTLRCSPISGHKSVSWYQQVLGQGPQFIFQYYEKEERGRGNFPDRFSARQFPNYSSELNVNALLLGDSALYLCASSLGRVNGANVLTFGAGSRLTVL.

The V gene is TRBV21-1, the J gene TRBJ2-1. TRBV21-1 is shown as a pseudogene. The CDR3 is made up of 18 amino acids. CDR3 amino acids: CASSKVVRTGTSYNEQFF. The CDR3 DNA follows: TGTGCCAGCAGCAAAGTGGTGAGGACCGGGACGTCTTACAATGAGCAGTTCTTC.

The chain is built from TRBV18 and TRBJ2-1, with D perhaps matching TRBD1 or TRBD2 (6 bases each). This CDR3 has 16 amino acids. V was trimmed by 2 bases and J by 8 bases, leaving 19 bases between them. In germline, CDR1 is KGHSH, CDR2 LQKENI. The CDR3, as DNA: TGTGCCAGCTCACCAAGGTCGGGGACGGGGGCTCATGAGCAGTTCTTC. This translates into CASSPRSGTGAHEQFF.

This rearrangement joins TRBV10-3 to TRBJ1-6; no reliable D call. CDR1 and CDR2 (germline): ENHRY, SYGVKD. The CDR3 runs 18 residues. The V and J ends lost 4 bases and 0 bases respectively, with 16 bases between them. DNA of the CDR3: TGTGCCATCAGTGGCGGCAGCCATCTCAGCTCCTATAATTCACCCCTCCACTTT. Translated, it gives CAISGGSHLSSYNSPLHF.